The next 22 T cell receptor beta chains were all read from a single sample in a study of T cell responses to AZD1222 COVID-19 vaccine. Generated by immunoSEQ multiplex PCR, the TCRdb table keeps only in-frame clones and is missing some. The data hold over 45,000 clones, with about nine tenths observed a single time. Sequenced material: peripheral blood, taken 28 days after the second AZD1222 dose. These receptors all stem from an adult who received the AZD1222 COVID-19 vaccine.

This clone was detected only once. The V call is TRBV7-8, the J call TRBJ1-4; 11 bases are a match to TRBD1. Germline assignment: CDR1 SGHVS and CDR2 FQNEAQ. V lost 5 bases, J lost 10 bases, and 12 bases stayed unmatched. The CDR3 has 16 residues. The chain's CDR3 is CASSLESGTGGRKLFF. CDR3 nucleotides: TGTGCCAGCAGCCTAGAATCCGGGACAGGGGGTAGAAAACTGTTTTTT.

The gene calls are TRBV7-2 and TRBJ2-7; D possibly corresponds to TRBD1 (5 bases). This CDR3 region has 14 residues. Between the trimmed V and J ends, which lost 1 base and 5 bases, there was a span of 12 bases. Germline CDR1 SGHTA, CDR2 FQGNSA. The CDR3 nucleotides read TGTGCCAGCAGCTTAGTGCGGCAAGGGGACGAGCAGTACTTC. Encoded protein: CASSLVRQGDEQYF.

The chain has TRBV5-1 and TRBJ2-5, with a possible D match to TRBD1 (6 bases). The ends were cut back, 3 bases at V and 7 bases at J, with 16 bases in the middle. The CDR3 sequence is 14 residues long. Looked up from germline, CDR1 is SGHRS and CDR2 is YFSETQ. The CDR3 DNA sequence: TGCGCCAGCAGCTCTAGCACAGGGCTGGGGACCCAGTACTTC. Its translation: CASSSSTGLGTQYF.

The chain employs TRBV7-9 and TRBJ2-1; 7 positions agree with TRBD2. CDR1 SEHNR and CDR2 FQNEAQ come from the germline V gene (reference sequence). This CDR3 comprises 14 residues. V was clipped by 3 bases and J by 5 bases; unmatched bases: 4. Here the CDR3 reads CASSLGTIDNEQFF. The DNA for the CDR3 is TGTGCCAGCAGCTTGGGGACTATCGACAATGAGCAGTTCTTC.

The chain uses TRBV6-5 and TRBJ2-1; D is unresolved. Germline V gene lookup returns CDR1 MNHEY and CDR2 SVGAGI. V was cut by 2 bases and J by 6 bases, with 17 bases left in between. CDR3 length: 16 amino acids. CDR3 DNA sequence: TGTGCCAGCAGTTACGATACCAGCCTGTCGTCCAATGAGCAGTTCTTC. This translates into CASSYDTSLSSNEQFF.

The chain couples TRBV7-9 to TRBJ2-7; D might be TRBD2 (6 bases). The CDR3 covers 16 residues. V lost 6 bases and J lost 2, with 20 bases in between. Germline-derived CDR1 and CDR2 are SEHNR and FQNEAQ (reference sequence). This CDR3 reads CASRRDDGTLTYEQYF. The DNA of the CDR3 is TGTGCCAGCAGGCGAGATGACGGGACTCTCACCTACGAGCAGTACTTC.

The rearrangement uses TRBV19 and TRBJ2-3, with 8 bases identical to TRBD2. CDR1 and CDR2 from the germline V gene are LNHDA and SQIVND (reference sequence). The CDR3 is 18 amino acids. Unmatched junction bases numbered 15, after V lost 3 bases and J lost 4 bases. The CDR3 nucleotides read TGTGCCAGTAGTATGTGGGGCGGGGGGACATTACGTGCAGATACGCAGTATTTT. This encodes CASSMWGGGTLRADTQYF.

CDR3 DNA sequence: TGTGCCAGCAGAAACCTAGCCTTAGGTGCCGGGGAGCTGTTTTTT. Its protein product is CASRNLALGAGELFF. This chain connects TRBV7-8 to TRBJ2-2, with a tentative D call TRBD2 (5 bases). The V end was cut by 6 bases, the J end by 6 bases, with 17 bases between. Looked up from germline, CDR1 is SGHVS and CDR2 is FQNEAQ. The CDR3 extends over 15 amino acids.

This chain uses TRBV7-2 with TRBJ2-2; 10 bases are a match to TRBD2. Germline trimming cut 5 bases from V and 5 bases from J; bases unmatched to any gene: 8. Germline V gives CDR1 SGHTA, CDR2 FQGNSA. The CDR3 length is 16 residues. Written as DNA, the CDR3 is TGTGCCAGCAGCCCAAGCGGGAGGGCCCGAACCGGGGAGCTGTTTTTT. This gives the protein CASSPSGRARTGELFF.

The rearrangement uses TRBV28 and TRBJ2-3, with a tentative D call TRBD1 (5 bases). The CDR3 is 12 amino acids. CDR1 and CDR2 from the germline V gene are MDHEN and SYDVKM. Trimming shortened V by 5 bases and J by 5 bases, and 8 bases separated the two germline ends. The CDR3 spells CASSRDRDTQYF. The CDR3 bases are TGTGCCAGCAGTCGCGACAGAGATACGCAGTATTTT.

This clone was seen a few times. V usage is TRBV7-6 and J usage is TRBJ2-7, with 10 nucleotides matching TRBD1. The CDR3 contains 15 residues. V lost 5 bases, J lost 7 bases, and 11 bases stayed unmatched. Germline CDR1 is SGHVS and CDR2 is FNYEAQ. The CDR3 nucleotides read TGTGCCAGCAGCCCACGACCGGGACAGGGGACAGAGCAGTACTTC. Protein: CASSPRPGQGTEQYF. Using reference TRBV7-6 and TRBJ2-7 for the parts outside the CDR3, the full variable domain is GAGVSQSPRYKVTKRGQDVALRCDPISGHVSLYWYRQALGQGPEFLTYFNYEAQQDKSGLPNDRFSAERPEGSISTLTIQRTEQRDSAMYRCASSPRPGQGTEQYFGPGTRLTVT.

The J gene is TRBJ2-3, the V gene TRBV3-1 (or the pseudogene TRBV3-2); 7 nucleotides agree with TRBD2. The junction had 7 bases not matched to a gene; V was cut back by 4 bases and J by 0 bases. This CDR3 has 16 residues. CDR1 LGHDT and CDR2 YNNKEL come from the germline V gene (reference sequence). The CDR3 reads CASSRRLATSTDTQYF. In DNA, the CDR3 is TGTGCCAGCAGCCGAAGACTAGCTACTAGCACAGATACGCAGTATTTT.

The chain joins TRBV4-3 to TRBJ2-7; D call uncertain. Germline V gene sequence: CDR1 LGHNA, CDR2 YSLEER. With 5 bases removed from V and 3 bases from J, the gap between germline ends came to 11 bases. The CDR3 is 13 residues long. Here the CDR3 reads CASSYPSGYEQYF. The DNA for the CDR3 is TGCGCCAGCAGCTACCCTTCAGGCTACGAGCAGTACTTC.

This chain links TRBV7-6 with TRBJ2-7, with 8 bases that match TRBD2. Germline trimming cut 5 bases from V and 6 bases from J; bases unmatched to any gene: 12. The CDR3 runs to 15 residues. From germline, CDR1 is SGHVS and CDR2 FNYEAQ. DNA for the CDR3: TGTGCCAGCAGCCTCCCTCAAGCGGGAGAAGGCGAGCAGTACTTC. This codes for CASSLPQAGEGEQYF.

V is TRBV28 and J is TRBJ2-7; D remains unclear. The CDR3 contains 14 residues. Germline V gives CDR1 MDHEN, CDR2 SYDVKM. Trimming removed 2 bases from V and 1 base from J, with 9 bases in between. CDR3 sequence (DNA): TGTGCCAGCAGTTTAAACTCGAGGTCCTACGAGCAGTACTTC. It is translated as CASSLNSRSYEQYF.

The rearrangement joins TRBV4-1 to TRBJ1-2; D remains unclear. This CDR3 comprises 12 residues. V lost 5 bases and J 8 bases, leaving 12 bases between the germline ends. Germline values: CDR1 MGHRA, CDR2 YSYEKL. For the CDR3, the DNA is TGCGCCAGCAGCGGTACCTGGGTGGGCTACACCTTC. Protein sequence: CASSGTWVGYTF.

As DNA, the CDR3 is TGTGCCAGCAGCTGGACAGGGGGACGGAATGAGCAGTTCTTC. Protein: CASSWTGGRNEQFF. The V gene is TRBV5-6, the J gene TRBJ2-1; 10 bases map to TRBD1. The V gene's germline CDR1 is SGHDT and CDR2 YYEEEE. The V and J ends lost 3 bases and 7 bases, in that order; junction bases with no gene match: 4. The CDR3 extends over 14 amino acids.

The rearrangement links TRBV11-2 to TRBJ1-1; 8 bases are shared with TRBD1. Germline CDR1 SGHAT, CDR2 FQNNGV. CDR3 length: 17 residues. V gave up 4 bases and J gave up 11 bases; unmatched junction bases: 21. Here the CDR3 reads CASSSPTGQASRWGAFF. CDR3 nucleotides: TGTGCCAGCAGCTCGCCGACGGGACAGGCGAGCCGATGGGGGGCTTTCTTT. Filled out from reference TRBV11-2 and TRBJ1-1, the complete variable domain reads EAGVAQSPRYKIIEKRQSVAFWCNPISGHATLYWYQQILGQGPKLLIQFQNNGVVDDSQLPKDRFSAERLKGVDSTLKIQPAKLEDSAVYLCASSSPTGQASRWGAFFGQGTRLTVV.

The CDR3 region has the DNA TGCGCCAGCAGCAGCCATCCGGGACAGGGTAATGAAAAACTGTTTTTT. This sequence encodes CASSSHPGQGNEKLFF. This chain connects TRBV5-1 to TRBJ1-4; TRBD1 agrees at 9 bases. The CDR3 length is 16 residues. The V gene's germline CDR1 is SGHRS and CDR2 YFSETQ. V gave up 4 bases and J gave up 4 bases; unmatched junction bases: 8. Complete variable domain (other parts from reference TRBV5-1 and TRBJ1-4): KAGVTQTPRYLIKTRGQQVTLSCSPISGHRSVSWYQQTPGQGLQFLFEYFSETQRNKGNFPGRFSGRQFSNSRSEMNVSTLELGDSALYLCASSSHPGQGNEKLFFGSGTQLSVL.

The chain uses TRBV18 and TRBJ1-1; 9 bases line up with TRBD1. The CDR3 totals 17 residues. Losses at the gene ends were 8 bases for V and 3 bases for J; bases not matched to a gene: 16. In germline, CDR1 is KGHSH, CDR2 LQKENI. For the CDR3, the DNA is TGTGCCAGCCTCCGGGACAGGGTAATGGGTCGAGACACTGAAGCTTTCTTT. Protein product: CASLRDRVMGRDTEAFF.

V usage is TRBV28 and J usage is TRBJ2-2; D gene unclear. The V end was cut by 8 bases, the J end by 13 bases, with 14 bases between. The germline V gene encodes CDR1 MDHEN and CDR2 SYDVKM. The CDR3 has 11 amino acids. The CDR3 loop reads CASALRGGLFF. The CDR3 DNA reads TGTGCCAGCGCATTAAGAGGTGGGCTGTTTTTT.

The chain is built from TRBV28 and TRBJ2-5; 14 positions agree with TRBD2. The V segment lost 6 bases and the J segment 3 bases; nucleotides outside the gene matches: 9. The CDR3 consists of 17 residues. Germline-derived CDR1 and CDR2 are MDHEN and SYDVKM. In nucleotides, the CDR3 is TGTGCCAGCAGACGGAGACTAGCGGGAGGGCCCGAAGAGACCCAGTACTTC. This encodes CASRRRLAGGPEETQYF.